These 28 T cell receptor beta chains came from one sample sequenced in a study of cytomegalovirus exposure and HLA in healthy donors. Both 60 Vbeta primers and 13 Jbeta primers went into the PCR. Measured with immunoSEQ multiplex PCR; TCRdb has only the in-frame clones, and not every one. The sample records 95,000 to 130,000 clones, 8% to 10% being singletons. Sequenced input: PBMCs. These receptors all stem from a man aged 25 to 45 in good health and CMV-seronegative.

V is TRBV2 and J is TRBJ2-2; 7 positions match TRBD1. Looked up from germline, CDR1 is SNHLY and CDR2 is FYNNEI. V was pared by 4 bases and J by 2 bases, with 7 bases of the junction left unmatched. This CDR3 spans 16 amino acids. The CDR3 DNA is TGTGCCAGCAGTGCCCAGGGGGACCTCAACACCGGGGAGCTGTTTTTT. Amino acids: CASSAQGDLNTGELFF.

This sequence joins TRBV21-1 and TRBJ2-2; TRBD1, the D gene given by the table, was not confirmed from the DNA. TRBV21-1 is a pseudogene. The CDR3 runs to 14 residues. The CDR3 DNA is TGTGCCAGCTGGACAGGGAAAGAGACCGGGGAGCTGTTTTTT. Translation: CASWTGKETGELFF.

The chain combines TRBV21-1 with TRBJ2-7; the listed D gene, TRBD1, was not tested against the DNA. TRBV21-1 is a known pseudogene. This CDR3 has 13 amino acids. In nucleotides, the CDR3 is TGTGCCAGCAGGCCGGACAGAGAGTACGAGCAGTACTTC. As protein: CASRPDREYEQYF.

This clone was seen only a few times. The V gene is TRBV11-3, the J gene TRBJ2-7, with 7 bases matching TRBD2. Trimming removed 5 bases from V and 6 bases from J; junction bases left unmatched: 10. This CDR3 contains 14 residues. The germline V gene has CDR1 SGHNT and CDR2 YENEEA. CDR3 amino acids: CASSRLTGGVEQYF. DNA of the CDR3: TGTGCCAGCAGCCGCCTAACGGGAGGAGTCGAGCAGTACTTC.

There are a few counts of this clone. V is TRBV19 and J is TRBJ1-2; perhaps TRBD1 as D (6 bases). There are 17 residues in the CDR3. The germline V gene encodes CDR1 LNHDA and CDR2 SQIVND (reference sequence). Trimming stripped 5 bases from V and 3 bases from J, with 22 bases between. The CDR3 here is CASSPLFWQGMDYGYTF. The CDR3 DNA is TGTGCCAGTAGTCCCCTCTTTTGGCAGGGGATGGACTATGGCTACACCTTC. The full variable domain, with the rest looked up from reference TRBV19 and TRBJ1-2, is DGGITQSPKYLFRKEGQNVTLSCEQNLNHDAMYWYRQDPGQGLRLIYYSQIVNDFQKGDIAEGYSVSREKKESFPLTVTSAQKNPTAFYLCASSPLFWQGMDYGYTFGSGTRLTVV.

This chain connects TRBV7-9 to TRBJ1-3; weak D call: TRBD1 (5 bases). The V and J ends lost 5 bases and 0 bases respectively, with 11 bases between them. Germline V CDR1 and CDR2: SEHNR, FQNEAQ (reference sequence). CDR3 length: 15 amino acids. The CDR3 here is CASSPGGSSGNTIYF. The CDR3 region has the DNA TGTGCCAGCAGCCCCGGGGGGAGCTCTGGAAACACCATATATTTT.

V usage is TRBV28 and J usage is TRBJ2-1; the match to TRBD2 covers 11 bases. The CDR3 length is 20 residues. Germline V CDR1 and CDR2: MDHEN, SYDVKM. J gave up 0 bases and V 5 bases, and 15 bases lay outside the gene matches. CDR3 amino acids: CASSPLTGKLAGGSYNEQFF. CDR3 coding DNA: TGTGCCAGCAGTCCTCTCACAGGGAAGCTAGCGGGAGGCTCCTACAATGAGCAGTTCTTC.

The V call is TRBV10-3, the J call TRBJ1-5, with 12 positions matching TRBD1. The trim removed 6 bases at V and 2 bases at J, leaving 11 bases unmatched. The CDR3 has 18 amino acids. Germline values: CDR1 ENHRY, CDR2 SYGVKD. CDR3 loop: CAISGGQGAMNGNQPQHF. The CDR3 DNA follows: TGTGCCATCAGCGGGGGACAGGGGGCCATGAACGGCAATCAGCCCCAGCATTTT.

This chain uses TRBV11-2 with TRBJ2-4; a weak D match, TRBD2 (5 bases). The ends were cut back, 7 bases at V and 15 bases at J, with 28 bases in the middle. The CDR3 runs to 15 residues. Germline CDR1 is SGHAT and CDR2 is FQNNGV. The CDR3 nucleotides read TGTGCCAGCACCAAACTCCTAGCTCGGGATGAACGTTGGTACTTC. It encodes CASTKLLARDERWYF.

In this sample, this clone turned up a few times. This CDR3 reads CASSSEIQGASGYTF. The CDR3 nucleotides read TGCGCCAGCAGCTCAGAAATACAGGGGGCTAGTGGCTACACCTTC. This rearrangement joins TRBV5-1 to TRBJ1-2; 9 bases are a match to TRBD1. The CDR3 is made up of 15 amino acids. Germline CDR1 SGHRS, CDR2 YFSETQ. Trimming at V came to 3 bases and at J to 7 bases, leaving 10 bases not matched to a gene.

The rearrangement links TRBV11-2 to TRBJ2-2, with TRBD2 matching over 9 bases. J gave up 4 bases and V 0 bases, and 3 bases lay outside the gene matches. The CDR3 is 16 residues long. Germline lookup yields CDR1 SGHAT and CDR2 FQNNGV. The chain's CDR3 is CASSLDGLAITGELFF. The DNA of the CDR3 is TGTGCCAGCAGCTTAGACGGACTAGCGATCACCGGGGAGCTGTTTTTT.

The chain links TRBV4-1 to TRBJ1-1; 7 bases match TRBD1. Germline V gene sequence: CDR1 MGHRA, CDR2 YSYEKL. With V trimmed by 0 bases and J by 3 bases, 4 bases remained unmatched. The CDR3 runs 15 residues. CDR3 protein: CASSQEVTGDTEAFF. CDR3 DNA sequence: TGCGCCAGCAGCCAAGAGGTCACAGGGGACACTGAAGCTTTCTTT.

CDR3 nucleotide sequence: TGTGCCAGCAGTTCCCGGGGAGGGGTAGAGACCCAGTACTTC. Protein: CASSSRGGVETQYF. The V call is TRBV27, the J call TRBJ2-5, with 7 bases that match TRBD2. V shed 4 bases and J 4 bases; nucleotides not matched to a gene: 6. The length of the CDR3 is 14 residues. Germline values: CDR1 MNHEY, CDR2 SMNVEV (reference sequence).

This clone was seen a handful of times. The gene calls are TRBV19 and TRBJ1-2; no clear D. Trimming removed 6 bases at V and 0 bases at J, with 14 bases between. Germline assignment: CDR1 LNHDA and CDR2 SQIVND (reference sequence). The CDR3 spans 15 residues. CDR3 DNA: TGTGCCAGTAGGCCAAACGGGTCTCCTAACTATGGCTACACCTTC. This translates into CASRPNGSPNYGYTF.

The table lists this clone with a few counts. The chain joins TRBV7-3 to TRBJ2-2, with TRBD2 matching 10 bases. Per the germline V gene, CDR1 is SGHTA and CDR2 is FQGTGA. Trimming at V came to 5 bases and at J to 2 bases, leaving 11 bases not matched to a gene. CDR3 size: 18 residues. In DNA form, the CDR3 reads TGTGCCAGCAGCCAAAATGGGCTAGCGGGGGTCAACACCGGGGAGCTGTTTTTT. The encoded protein is CASSQNGLAGVNTGELFF.

This chain joins TRBV7-2 and TRBJ2-7, with D tentatively TRBD2 (6 bases). CDR3 size: 14 residues. V lost 1 base to trimming and J lost 1 base, with 8 bases between them. Per germline, CDR1 SGHTA and CDR2 FQGNSA. The CDR3 sequence is CASSLGRGSYEQYF. The CDR3 DNA sequence: TGTGCCAGCAGCTTAGGGCGGGGATCCTACGAGCAGTACTTC.

The V call is TRBV7-3, the J call TRBJ2-5, with TRBD2 matching 7 bases. V shed 8 bases, J shed 1 base, and the junction held 10 bases outside the gene matches. Germline CDR1 reads SGHTA; CDR2 reads FQGTGA. The length of the CDR3 is 15 residues. In DNA, the CDR3 is TGTGCCAGCGCACAGGCTAGCGGCTCCCAAGAGACCCAGTACTTC. Protein: CASAQASGSQETQYF.

This clone was observed a few times. The genes are TRBV7-9 and TRBJ2-7; D might be TRBD1 (5 bases). This CDR3 region has 13 residues. V was trimmed by 11 bases and J by 0 bases, leaving 14 bases between them. Germline CDR1 is SEHNR and CDR2 is FQNEAQ (reference sequence). As DNA, the CDR3 is TGTGCCGCCAGGGCAGCGAGCTCCTACGAGCAGTACTTC. This codes for CAARAASSYEQYF. The full variable domain, its missing parts supplied by reference TRBV7-9 and TRBJ2-7, is DTGVSQNPRHKITKRGQNVTFRCDPISEHNRLYWYRQTLGQGPEFLTYFQNEAQLEKSRLLSDRFSAERPKGSFSTLEIQRTEQGDSAMYLCAARAASSYEQYFGPGTRLTVT.

This clone was counted between two and nine times. The J gene is TRBJ1-6, the V gene TRBV11-3; D remains unclear. Between the trimmed V and J ends, which lost 5 bases and 10 bases, there was a span of 9 bases. Germline CDR1 SGHNT, CDR2 YENEEA. The length of the CDR3 is 12 residues. DNA for the CDR3: TGTGCCAGCAGCCGACCGGGGTCACCCCTCCACTTT. Amino acid sequence: CASSRPGSPLHF.

In this sample, this clone turned up a few times. The rearrangement uses TRBV11-2 and TRBJ1-2, with 7 bases identical to TRBD1. Trimming cost V 0 bases and J 6 bases; bases outside gene matches: 4. The CDR3 runs to 14 residues. Germline-derived CDR1 and CDR2 are SGHAT and FQNNGV. The CDR3 bases are TGTGCCAGCAGCTTAGATACAGGGGTTGATGGCTACACCTTC. This sequence encodes CASSLDTGVDGYTF.

This clone appeared a few times. V is TRBV4-2 and J is TRBJ2-7; 7 bases are a match to TRBD1. Trimming at V came to 9 bases and at J to 1 base, leaving 6 bases not matched to a gene. The CDR3 extends over 13 amino acids. In germline, CDR1 is LGHNA, CDR2 YNFKEQ. The CDR3 reads CASSGGLSYEQYF. Here the CDR3 DNA reads TGTGCCAGTTCAGGGGGTCTTTCCTACGAGCAGTACTTC.

This clone was counted only a few times. V gene TRBV4-1 combines with J gene TRBJ2-1, with 7 positions matching TRBD2. CDR1 and CDR2 from the germline V gene are MGHRA and YSYEKL. V dropped 0 bases and J dropped 3; count of bases not matched to a gene: 5. This CDR3 comprises 16 residues. The CDR3 spells CASSQDRGGSYNEQFF. For the CDR3, the DNA is TGCGCCAGCAGCCAAGATAGGGGCGGGAGCTACAATGAGCAGTTCTTC.

A few counts support this clone. This chain uses TRBV5-8 with TRBJ1-5; 9 bases agree with TRBD1. V trimming: 6 bases; J trimming: 6 bases; junction bases outside the gene matches: 7. Germline V gene data show CDR1 as SGHTS and CDR2 as YDEGEE. The CDR3 spans 14 residues. The CDR3 nucleotides are TGTGCCAGCACCCCGGGACAGGGAAGTCAGCCCCAGCATTTT. This gives the protein CASTPGQGSQPQHF.

This clone has just a few counts. V usage is TRBV11-2 and J usage is TRBJ2-2; D remains ambiguous. Germline CDR1 reads SGHAT; CDR2 reads FQNNGV. Trimming took 7 bases from V and 8 from J, leaving 8 bases between them. The CDR3 length is 11 residues. Written as DNA, the CDR3 is TGTGCCAGCACCTCCCTGGGGGAGCTGTTTTTT. This encodes CASTSLGELFF.

In its sample, this clone was seen a few times. The chain links TRBV13 to TRBJ2-1; 9 bases match TRBD2. CDR1 and CDR2 (germline): PRHDT, FYEKMQ (reference sequence). With 2 bases clipped from V and 7 bases from J, the junction kept 6 bases outside the gene matches. CDR3 length equals 15 residues. The CDR3 region is CASSLMPSGNNEQFF. The CDR3 coding sequence is TGTGCCAGCAGCTTAATGCCTAGCGGGAATAATGAGCAGTTCTTC.

The chain links TRBV29-1 to TRBJ2-1, with TRBD1 matching over 8 bases. J was trimmed by 8 bases and V by 3 bases; bases with no gene match: 15. This CDR3 contains 16 residues. Germline loops: CDR1 SQVTM, CDR2 ANQGSEA. CDR3 protein: CSVDGRGRNFGYEQFF. The CDR3 nucleotides read TGCAGCGTTGATGGCAGGGGGCGAAATTTTGGGTATGAGCAGTTCTTC.

The V call is TRBV11-3, the J call TRBJ2-7; TRBD1 aligns across 8 bases. The junction had 11 bases not matched to a gene; V was cut back by 5 bases and J by 5 bases. This CDR3 is 15 amino acids long. CDR1 is SGHNT, CDR2 YENEEA, per germline. The CDR3 spells CASSPGQGVADEQYF. CDR3 in DNA: TGTGCCAGCAGCCCTGGACAGGGAGTAGCCGACGAGCAGTACTTC.

There are a few counts of this clone. V is TRBV28 and J is TRBJ2-2; 9 positions agree with TRBD2. The CDR3 is made up of 16 amino acids. In germline, CDR1 is MDHEN, CDR2 SYDVKM. Trimming cost V 2 bases and J 5 bases; bases outside gene matches: 6. The CDR3 is CASSLAGGPRTGELFF. The CDR3, as DNA: TGTGCCAGCAGTTTAGCGGGAGGGCCGAGGACCGGGGAGCTGTTTTTT. The full variable domain, completed using reference TRBV28 and TRBJ2-2, is DVKVTQSSRYLVKRTGEKVFLECVQDMDHENMFWYRQDPGLGLRLIYFSYDVKMKEKGDIPEGYSVSREKKERFSLILESASTNQTSMYLCASSLAGGPRTGELFFGEGSRLTVL.